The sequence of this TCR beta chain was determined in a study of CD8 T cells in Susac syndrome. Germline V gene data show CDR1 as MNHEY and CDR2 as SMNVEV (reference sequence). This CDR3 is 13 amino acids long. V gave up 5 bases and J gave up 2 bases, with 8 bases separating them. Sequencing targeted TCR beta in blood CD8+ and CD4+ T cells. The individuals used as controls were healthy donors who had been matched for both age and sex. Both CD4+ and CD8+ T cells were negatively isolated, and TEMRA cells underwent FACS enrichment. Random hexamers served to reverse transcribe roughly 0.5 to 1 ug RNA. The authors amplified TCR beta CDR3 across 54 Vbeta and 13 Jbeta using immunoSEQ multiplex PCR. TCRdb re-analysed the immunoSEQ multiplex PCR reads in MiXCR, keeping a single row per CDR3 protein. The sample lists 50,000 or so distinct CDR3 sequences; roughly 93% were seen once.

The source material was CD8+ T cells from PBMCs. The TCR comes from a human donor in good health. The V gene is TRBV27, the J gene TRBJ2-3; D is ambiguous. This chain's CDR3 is CASSGILTDTQYF. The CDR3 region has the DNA TGTGCCAGCAGTGGTATACTCACAGATACGCAGTATTTT.